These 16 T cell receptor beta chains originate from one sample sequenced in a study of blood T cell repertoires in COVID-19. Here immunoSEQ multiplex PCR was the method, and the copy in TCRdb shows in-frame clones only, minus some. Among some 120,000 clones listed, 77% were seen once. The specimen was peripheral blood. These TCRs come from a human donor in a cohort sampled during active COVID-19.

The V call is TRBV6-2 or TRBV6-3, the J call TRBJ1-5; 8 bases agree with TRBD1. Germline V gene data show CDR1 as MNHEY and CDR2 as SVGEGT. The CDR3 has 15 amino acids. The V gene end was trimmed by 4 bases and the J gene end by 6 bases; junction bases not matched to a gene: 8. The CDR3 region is CASSLDRASRQPQHF. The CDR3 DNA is TGTGCCAGCAGTTTGGACAGGGCAAGTCGTCAGCCCCAGCATTTT.

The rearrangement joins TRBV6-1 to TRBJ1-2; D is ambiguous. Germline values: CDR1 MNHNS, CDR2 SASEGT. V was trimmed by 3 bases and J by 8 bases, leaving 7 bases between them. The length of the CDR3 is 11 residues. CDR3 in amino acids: CASSDYPGYTF. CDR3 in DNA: TGTGCCAGCAGTGATTATCCGGGCTACACCTTC.

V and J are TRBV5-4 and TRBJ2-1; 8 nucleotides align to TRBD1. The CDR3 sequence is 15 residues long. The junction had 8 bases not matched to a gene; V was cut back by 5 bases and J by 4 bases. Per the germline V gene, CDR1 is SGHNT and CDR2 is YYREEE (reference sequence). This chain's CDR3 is CASSLDRGRYNEQFF. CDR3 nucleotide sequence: TGTGCCAGCAGTCTTGACAGGGGACGGTACAATGAGCAGTTCTTC.

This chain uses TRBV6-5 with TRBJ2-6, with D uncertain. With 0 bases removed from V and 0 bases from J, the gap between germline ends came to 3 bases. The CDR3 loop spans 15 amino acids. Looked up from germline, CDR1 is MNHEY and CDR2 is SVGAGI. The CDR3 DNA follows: TGTGCCAGCAGTTACTCTCACTCTGGGGCCAACGTCCTGACTTTC. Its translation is CASSYSHSGANVLTF.

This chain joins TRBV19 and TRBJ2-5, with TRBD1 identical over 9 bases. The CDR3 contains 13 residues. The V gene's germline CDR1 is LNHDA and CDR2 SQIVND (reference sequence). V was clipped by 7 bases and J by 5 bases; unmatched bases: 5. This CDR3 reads CASMGQGSETQYF. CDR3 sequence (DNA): TGTGCCAGTATGGGACAGGGATCGGAGACCCAGTACTTC.

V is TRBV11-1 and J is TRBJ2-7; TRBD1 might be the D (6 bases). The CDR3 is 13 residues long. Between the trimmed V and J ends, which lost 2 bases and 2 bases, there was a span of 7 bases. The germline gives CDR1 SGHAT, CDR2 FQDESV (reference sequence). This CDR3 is CASSLNRAYEQYF. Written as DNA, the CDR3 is TGTGCCAGCAGCTTAAACAGGGCCTACGAGCAGTACTTC.

CDR3 region: CASSLDSAGARTEAFF. The CDR3 bases are TGTGCCAGCAGCTTGGACTCAGCAGGGGCTAGAACTGAAGCTTTCTTT. V gene TRBV11-2 combines with J gene TRBJ1-1; a weak D match, TRBD1 (6 bases). This CDR3 has 16 amino acids. Trimming pared 3 bases from V and 5 bases from J, leaving 19 bases between. CDR1 is SGHAT, CDR2 FQNNGV, per germline.

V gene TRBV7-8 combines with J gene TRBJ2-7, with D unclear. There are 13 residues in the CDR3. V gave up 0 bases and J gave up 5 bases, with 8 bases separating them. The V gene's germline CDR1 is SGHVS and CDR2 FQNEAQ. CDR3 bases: TGTGCCAGCAGCTTAGCCGGAGAGGACGAGCAGTACTTC. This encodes CASSLAGEDEQYF.

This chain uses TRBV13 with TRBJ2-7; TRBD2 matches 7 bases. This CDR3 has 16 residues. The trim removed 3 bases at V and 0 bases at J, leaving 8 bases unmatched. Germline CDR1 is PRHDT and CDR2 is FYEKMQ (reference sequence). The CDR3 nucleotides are TGTGCCAGCAGCTTGGGCCCGCGGGGGAGCTCCTACGAGCAGTACTTC. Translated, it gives CASSLGPRGSSYEQYF. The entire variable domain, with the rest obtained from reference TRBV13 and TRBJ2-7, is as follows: AAGVIQSPRHLIKEKRETATLKCYPIPRHDTVYWYQQGPGQDPQFLISFYEKMQSDKGSIPDRFSAQQFSDYHSELNMSSLELGDSALYFCASSLGPRGSSYEQYFGPGTRLTVT.

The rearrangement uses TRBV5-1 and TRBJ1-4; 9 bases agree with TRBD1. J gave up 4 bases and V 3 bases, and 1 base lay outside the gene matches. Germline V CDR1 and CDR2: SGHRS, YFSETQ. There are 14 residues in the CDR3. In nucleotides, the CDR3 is TGCGCCAGCAGCTGGACAGGGGATAATGAAAAACTGTTTTTT. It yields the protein CASSWTGDNEKLFF. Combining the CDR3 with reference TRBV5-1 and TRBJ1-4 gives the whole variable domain KAGVTQTPRYLIKTRGQQVTLSCSPISGHRSVSWYQQTPGQGLQFLFEYFSETQRNKGNFPGRFSGRQFSNSRSEMNVSTLELGDSALYLCASSWTGDNEKLFFGSGTQLSVL.

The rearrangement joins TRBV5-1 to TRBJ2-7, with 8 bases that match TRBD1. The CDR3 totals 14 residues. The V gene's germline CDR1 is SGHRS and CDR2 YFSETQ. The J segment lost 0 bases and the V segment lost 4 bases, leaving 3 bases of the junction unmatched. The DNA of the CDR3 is TGCGCCAGCAGCCGGGACAGGAGCTCCTACGAGCAGTACTTC. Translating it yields CASSRDRSSYEQYF.

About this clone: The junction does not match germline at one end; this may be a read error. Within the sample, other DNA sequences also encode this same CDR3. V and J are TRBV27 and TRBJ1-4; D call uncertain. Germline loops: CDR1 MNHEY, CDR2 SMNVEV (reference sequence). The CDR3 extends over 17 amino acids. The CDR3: CASSSTVRGRTNEKLFF. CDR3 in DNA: TGTGCCAGCTCCTCCACAGTCCGGGGTCGAACTAATGAAAAATTGTTTTTT. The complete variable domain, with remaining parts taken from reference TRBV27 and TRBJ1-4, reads EAQVTQNPRYLITVTGKKLTVTCSQNMNHEYMSWYRQDPGLGLRQIYYSMNVEVTDKGDVPEGYKVSRKEKRNFPLILESPSPNQTSLYFCASSSTVRGRTNEKLFFGSGTQLSVL.

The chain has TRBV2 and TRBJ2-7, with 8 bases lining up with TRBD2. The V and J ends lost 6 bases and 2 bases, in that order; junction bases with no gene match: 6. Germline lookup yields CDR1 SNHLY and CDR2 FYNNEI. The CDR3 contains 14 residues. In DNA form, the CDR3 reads TGTGCCAGCAGCGTAGCGGGGCCAACCTACGAGCAGTACTTC. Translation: CASSVAGPTYEQYF. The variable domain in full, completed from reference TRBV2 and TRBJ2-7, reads EPEVTQTPSHQVTQMGQEVILRCVPISNHLYFYWYRQILGQKVEFLVSFYNNEISEKSEIFDDQFSVERPDGSNFTLKIRSTKLEDSAMYFCASSVAGPTYEQYFGPGTRLTVT.

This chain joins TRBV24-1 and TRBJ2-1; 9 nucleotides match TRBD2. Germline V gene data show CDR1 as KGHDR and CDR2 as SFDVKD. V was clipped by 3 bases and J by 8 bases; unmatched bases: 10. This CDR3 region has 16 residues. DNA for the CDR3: TGTGCCACCAGTGATCTCCCGGGACTAGCCAACGATGAGCAGTTCTTC. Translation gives CATSDLPGLANDEQFF.

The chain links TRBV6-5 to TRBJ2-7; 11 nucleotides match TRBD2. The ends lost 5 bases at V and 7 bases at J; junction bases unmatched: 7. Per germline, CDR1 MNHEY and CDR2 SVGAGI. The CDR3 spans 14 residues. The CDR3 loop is CASSRGLAGDEQYF. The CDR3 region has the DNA TGTGCCAGCAGTAGAGGACTAGCGGGCGATGAGCAGTACTTC.

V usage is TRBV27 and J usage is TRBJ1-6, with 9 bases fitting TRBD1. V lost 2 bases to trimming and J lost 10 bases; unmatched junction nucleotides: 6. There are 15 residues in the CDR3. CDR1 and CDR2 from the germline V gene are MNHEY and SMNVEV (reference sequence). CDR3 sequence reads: CASSLRDRVASPLHF. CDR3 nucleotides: TGTGCCAGCAGTTTACGGGACAGGGTTGCCTCACCCCTCCACTTT.